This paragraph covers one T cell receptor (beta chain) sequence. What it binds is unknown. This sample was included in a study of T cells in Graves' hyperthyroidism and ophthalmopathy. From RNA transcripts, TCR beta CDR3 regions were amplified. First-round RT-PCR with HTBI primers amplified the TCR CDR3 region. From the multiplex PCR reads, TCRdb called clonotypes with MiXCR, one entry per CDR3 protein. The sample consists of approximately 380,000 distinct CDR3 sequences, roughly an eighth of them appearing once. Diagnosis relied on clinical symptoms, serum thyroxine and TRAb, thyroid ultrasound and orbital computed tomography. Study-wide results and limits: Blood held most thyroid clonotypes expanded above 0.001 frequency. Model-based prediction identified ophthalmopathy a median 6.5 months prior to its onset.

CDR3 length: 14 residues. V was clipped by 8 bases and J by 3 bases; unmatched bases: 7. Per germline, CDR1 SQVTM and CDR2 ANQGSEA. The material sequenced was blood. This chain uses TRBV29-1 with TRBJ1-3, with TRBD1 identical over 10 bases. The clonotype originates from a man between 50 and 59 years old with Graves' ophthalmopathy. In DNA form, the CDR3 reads TGCAGCACAAACCGGGACAGGGGTGGAAACACCATATATTTT. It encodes CSTNRDRGGNTIYF.